These 13 T cell receptor beta chains were all obtained from the same sample, sequenced in a study of control samples from healthy donors and cancer patients. This table comes from immunoSEQ multiplex PCR, and its TCRdb copy is limited to in-frame clones, with some not included. The sample has fewer than 200,000 clones, 85% to 90% seen once. What was sequenced was blood. The source of these receptors is a woman aged 30 to 39 in good health.

This clone was picked up a small number of times. The chain combines TRBV6-1 with TRBJ2-7; a possible D gene is TRBD1 (5 bases). The ends were cut back, 3 bases at V and 2 bases at J, with 14 bases in the middle. The germline CDR1 and CDR2 sequences are MNHNS and SASEGT. This CDR3 has 15 amino acids. The CDR3 loop reads CASSEVVQGTYEQYF. DNA of the CDR3: TGTGCCAGCAGTGAGGTGGTCCAGGGAACCTACGAGCAGTACTTC.

V is TRBV10-3 and J is TRBJ1-2, with 7 bases identical to TRBD1. This CDR3 contains 12 residues. V lost 11 bases to trimming and J lost 6 bases; unmatched junction nucleotides: 9. CDR1 and CDR2 (germline): ENHRY, SYGVKD. Written as DNA, the CDR3 is TGTGCCGCCGAGGGGGCGCGGGATGGCTACACCTTC. Translated: CAAEGARDGYTF.

The chain uses TRBV30 and TRBJ1-6; D perhaps matches TRBD1 (5 bases). From germline, CDR1 is GTSNPN and CDR2 SVGIG (reference sequence). Between the trimmed V and J ends, which lost 3 bases and 8 bases, there was a span of 11 bases. CDR3 length: 13 residues. The CDR3 DNA sequence: TGTGCCTGGAGCGGGACGTCCTATTCACCCCTCCACTTT. This sequence encodes CAWSGTSYSPLHF.

The table lists this clone with a few counts. V gene TRBV5-6 combines with J gene TRBJ2-1; 10 bases map to TRBD2. The CDR3 has 16 amino acids. The germline gives CDR1 SGHDT, CDR2 YYEEEE. Trimming at V came to 0 bases and at J to 4 bases, leaving 4 bases not matched to a gene. The CDR3 bases are TGTGCCAGCAGCTTGGTACTAGCGGGGTCGTACAATGAGCAGTTCTTC. Translating it yields CASSLVLAGSYNEQFF.

The rearrangement links TRBV5-1 to TRBJ1-6; D is undetermined. The CDR3 has 16 residues. Trimming pared 5 bases from V and 4 bases from J, leaving 16 bases between. CDR1 and CDR2 from the germline V gene are SGHRS and YFSETQ. The DNA of the CDR3 is TGCGCCAGCAGTGCGGTCCTGGACGGATATAATTCACCCCTCCACTTT. It codes for CASSAVLDGYNSPLHF.

This clone appeared a few times. V gene TRBV4-2 combines with J gene TRBJ2-2; a weak D match, TRBD2 (6 bases). CDR3 length equals 17 residues. The V and J ends lost 0 bases and 1 base respectively, with 12 bases between them. From germline, CDR1 is LGHNA and CDR2 YNFKEQ. CDR3 sequence: CASSQDGPGGNTGELFF. The CDR3 coding sequence is TGTGCCAGCAGCCAAGATGGACCCGGGGGGAACACCGGGGAGCTGTTTTTT.

This chain links TRBV5-4 with TRBJ2-4; 10 bases map to TRBD1. V lost 2 bases, J lost 8 bases, and 16 bases stayed unmatched. This CDR3 is built from 18 residues. Germline-derived CDR1 and CDR2 are SGHNT and YYREEE (reference sequence). The CDR3 nucleotides read TGTGCCAGCAGCTTACCGACAGGGGGCCGCCAGGCGGAAGACATTCAGTACTTC. Its protein product is CASSLPTGGRQAEDIQYF.

This clone was observed a single time. The chain has TRBV10-3 and TRBJ2-1, with 8 bases fitting TRBD1. The V segment lost 3 bases and the J segment 5 bases; nucleotides outside the gene matches: 6. The CDR3 sequence is 15 residues long. CDR1 ENHRY and CDR2 SYGVKD come from the germline V gene. CDR3 protein: CAISDTGGRDNEQFF. CDR3 coding DNA: TGTGCCATCAGTGATACAGGGGGACGGGACAATGAGCAGTTCTTC.

The table lists this clone with a few counts. The rearrangement links TRBV28 to TRBJ2-2, with D tentatively TRBD1 (6 bases). The CDR3 has 17 residues. Looked up from germline, CDR1 is MDHEN and CDR2 is SYDVKM. Deletions cut 3 bases from V and 6 bases from J, with 20 bases between. The CDR3: CASSLAPYRVWPGELFF. The CDR3 DNA reads TGTGCCAGCAGTTTGGCCCCGTACAGGGTCTGGCCCGGGGAGCTGTTTTTT.

The rearrangement joins TRBV19 to TRBJ2-2; 9 bases align to TRBD2. The CDR3 loop spans 15 amino acids. V gave up 7 bases and J gave up 5 bases; unmatched junction bases: 8. CDR1 and CDR2 (germline): LNHDA, SQIVND (reference sequence). CDR3 sequence: CASKFSGGRTGELFF. CDR3 sequence (DNA): TGTGCCAGTAAGTTTAGCGGGGGCCGAACCGGGGAGCTGTTTTTT.

V usage is TRBV9 and J usage is TRBJ2-1; D is uncertain. Per germline, CDR1 SGDLS and CDR2 YYNGEE. Trimming shortened V by 5 bases and J by 8 bases, and 11 bases separated the two germline ends. There are 12 residues in the CDR3. The chain's CDR3 is CASSPSSYEQFF. DNA for the CDR3: TGTGCCAGCAGTCCCAGTAGCTATGAGCAGTTCTTC.

The rearrangement links TRBV19 to TRBJ1-5; D possibly corresponds to TRBD1 (5 bases). The CDR3 has 13 amino acids. Germline CDR1 is LNHDA and CDR2 is SQIVND (reference sequence). Trimming cost V 7 bases and J 4 bases, with 11 bases left between them. CDR3 loop: CASMPGGNQPQHF. Here the CDR3 DNA reads TGTGCCAGTATGCCTGGGGGGAATCAGCCCCAGCATTTT.

The DNA for the CDR3 is TGTGCCAGTAGTAAGAGTCCTAGCACAGATACGCAGTATTTT. Its translation is CASSKSPSTDTQYF. This chain joins TRBV19 and TRBJ2-3; D is unclear. V was clipped by 4 bases and J by 0 bases, with 8 bases between them. In germline, CDR1 is LNHDA, CDR2 SQIVND (reference sequence). The CDR3 extends over 14 amino acids.